The source of this TCR beta chain is a study of long-term antiretroviral therapy in people with HIV. The CDR3 extends over 14 amino acids. Deletions cut 4 bases from V and 6 bases from J, with 11 bases between. Germline lookup yields CDR1 SGHRS and CDR2 YFSETQ. immunoSEQ v3.0 was run at survey level. Libraries were prepared by immunoSEQ multiplex PCR; TCRdb keeps only in-frame clonotypes and omits some of them. This sample carries approximately 35,000 clones, approximately 85% of them seen once, and the ten largest clones take about 10%. The chain has TRBV5-1 and TRBJ1-6; the D gene is possibly TRBD1 (6 bases). The sequence was collected from a man between 18 and 35 years old with HIV. Sample: unsorted PBMCs, taken 2.2 years after starting antiretroviral therapy. Here the CDR3 DNA reads TGCGCCAGCAGCCTCGGACAGCTTAATTCACCCCTCCACTTT. It is translated as CASSLGQLNSPLHF.